These 15 T cell receptor beta chains were all obtained from the same sample, sequenced in a study of cytomegalovirus exposure and HLA in healthy donors. Use of 60 Vbeta and 13 Jbeta primers characterized the PCR. Measured with immunoSEQ multiplex PCR; TCRdb has only the in-frame clones, and not every one. The table for this sample gives some 130,000 clones. The sequencing sample was made of PBMCs. The receptors were gathered from a woman aged 55-70 years in good health and CMV-seronegative.

Its frequency marks this clone as medium-sized. V gene TRBV6-4 combines with J gene TRBJ1-2, with D possibly being TRBD1 (6 bases). Looked up from germline, CDR1 is MRHNA and CDR2 is SNTAGT. V was trimmed by 0 bases and J by 4 bases, leaving 12 bases between them. CDR3 length: 15 residues. In nucleotides, the CDR3 is TGTGCCAGCAGTGACTCTTCCGACAGGCTCTATGGCTACACCTTC. This sequence encodes CASSDSSDRLYGYTF.

The gene calls are TRBV29-1 and TRBJ2-3; D perhaps matches TRBD1 (7 bases). V lost 6 bases and J lost 0, with 19 bases in between. Germline V gene lookup returns CDR1 SQVTM and CDR2 ANQGSEA. The CDR3 is 16 amino acids. The CDR3 nucleotides are TGCAGCGTCCCAATGCGCGGGACAGCGAGCACAGATACGCAGTATTTT. Translation: CSVPMRGTASTDTQYF.

The rearrangement links TRBV28 to TRBJ2-6, with 7 nucleotides matching TRBD1. Unmatched junction bases numbered 8, after V lost 6 bases and J lost 0 bases. The CDR3 totals 17 residues. The V gene's germline CDR1 is MDHEN and CDR2 SYDVKM. The chain's CDR3 is CASRTTGFNSGANVLTF. In DNA form, the CDR3 reads TGTGCCAGCAGAACGACAGGGTTCAACTCTGGGGCCAACGTCCTGACTTTC. The complete variable domain, with remaining parts taken from reference TRBV28 and TRBJ2-6, reads DVKVTQSSRYLVKRTGEKVFLECVQDMDHENMFWYRQDPGLGLRLIYFSYDVKMKEKGDIPEGYSVSREKKERFSLILESASTNQTSMYLCASRTTGFNSGANVLTFGAGSRLTVL.

Points on this clone: This sample includes further DNA sequences coding for the same CDR3. The chain employs TRBV18 and TRBJ1-1; 7 bases agree with TRBD1. V lost 1 base and J lost 1; bases outside the gene matches: 3. CDR3 length: 15 amino acids. The germline CDR1 and CDR2 sequences are KGHSH and LQKENI. The CDR3 reads CASSPRTGENTEAFF. For the CDR3, the DNA is TGTGCCAGCTCACCACGGACAGGAGAGAACACTGAAGCTTTCTTT.

The chain carries TRBV25-1 and TRBJ1-6, with TRBD1 identical over 7 bases. This CDR3 is built from 15 residues. Germline assignment: CDR1 MGHDK and CDR2 SYGVNS. After removal of 8 bases from V and 4 bases from J, the junction contained 8 bases not matched to a gene. The CDR3 spells CASAQTGIYNSPLHF. CDR3 sequence (DNA): TGTGCCAGCGCACAGACAGGGATTTATAATTCACCCCTCCACTTT.

The chain carries TRBV29-1 and TRBJ2-7; tentative D call: TRBD2 (7 bases). CDR1 and CDR2 from the germline V gene are SQVTM and ANQGSEA. V lost 3 bases, J lost 4 bases, and 28 bases lay in between. The CDR3 loop spans 18 amino acids. DNA for the CDR3: TGCAGCGTTGACGGAATAGGGGGGGGGTCTACTTTAGGGTACGAGCAGTACTTC. Encoded protein: CSVDGIGGGSTLGYEQYF.

V usage is TRBV19 and J usage is TRBJ2-5; 7 nucleotides line up with TRBD2. Germline loops: CDR1 LNHDA, CDR2 SQIVND (reference sequence). This CDR3 region has 13 residues. Trimming removed 3 bases from V and 4 bases from J; junction bases left unmatched: 2. The CDR3 loop reads CASSMVAGETQYF. The CDR3 coding sequence is TGTGCCAGTAGTATGGTAGCGGGAGAGACCCAGTACTTC.

The chain couples TRBV15 to TRBJ2-1; TRBD1 might be the D (6 bases). Germline-derived CDR1 and CDR2 are LNHNV and YYDKDF (reference sequence). The CDR3 length is 15 residues. V was shortened by 4 bases and J by 4 bases, with 14 bases between the two germline ends. CDR3: CATSTRQESYNEQFF. The CDR3, as DNA: TGTGCCACCAGCACCCGACAGGAGAGTTACAATGAGCAGTTCTTC.

In the case of this clone: The junction and the germline gene differ at one end; a read error may be behind it. The gene calls are TRBV10-1 and TRBJ1-1; weak D call: TRBD1 (5 bases). The CDR3 has 12 amino acids. Germline CDR1 reads WNHNN; CDR2 reads SYGVQD (reference sequence). CDR3 loop: CASSGRNTEASF. CDR3 coding DNA: TGCGCCAGTTCAGGGAGGAACACTGAAGCTTCCTTT.

This chain links TRBV28 with TRBJ1-4; D is unclear. The V and J ends lost 2 bases and 10 bases respectively, with 14 bases between them. This CDR3 comprises 14 residues. The germline gives CDR1 MDHEN, CDR2 SYDVKM. CDR3 DNA: TGTGCCAGCAGTTTAGCGGTTTTGGGAGGAAAACTGTTTTTT. Translated: CASSLAVLGGKLFF.

The chain is built from TRBV7-6 and TRBJ1-1; 10 nucleotides agree with TRBD1. J was trimmed by 5 bases and V by 5 bases; bases with no gene match: 8. Germline values: CDR1 SGHVS, CDR2 FNYEAQ. The CDR3 has 15 residues. The CDR3 DNA reads TGTGCCAGCAGCCTGGTAGACAGGGGGCTGACTGAAGCTTTCTTT. As protein: CASSLVDRGLTEAFF.

Comment on this clone: Other DNA sequences in the same sample also yield this CDR3. The V call is TRBV5-1, the J call TRBJ1-5; weak D call: TRBD1 (6 bases). The germline V gene has CDR1 SGHRS and CDR2 YFSETQ. V was trimmed by 0 bases and J by 1 base, leaving 8 bases between them. CDR3 size: 15 residues. The CDR3 loop reads CASSLAGVSNQPQHF. CDR3 nucleotide sequence: TGCGCCAGCAGCTTGGCAGGGGTGAGCAATCAGCCCCAGCATTTT.

J is TRBJ2-7 and V is TRBV10-2; 9 bases match TRBD2. The CDR3 runs 13 residues. Germline V gene sequence: CDR1 WSHSY, CDR2 SAAADI. Germline trimming cut 6 bases from V and 3 bases from J; bases unmatched to any gene: 3. The CDR3 loop is CASRGSGSYEQYF. The DNA for the CDR3 is TGCGCCAGCAGGGGTAGCGGGAGCTACGAGCAGTACTTC.

J is TRBJ1-2 and V is TRBV15; D call uncertain. Germline CDR1 is LNHNV and CDR2 is YYDKDF (reference sequence). V was cut by 1 base and J by 9 bases, with 9 bases left in between. The CDR3 length is 12 residues. The CDR3 nucleotides are TGTGCCACCAGCAGAGGAGAGGGCCGCTACACCTTC. Protein: CATSRGEGRYTF.

The chain has TRBV7-8 and TRBJ2-1, with D possibly being TRBD2 (6 bases). Per the germline V gene, CDR1 is SGHVS and CDR2 is FQNEAQ. The CDR3 has 13 residues. Deletions cut 3 bases from V and 6 bases from J, with 9 bases between. DNA of the CDR3: TGTGCCAGCAGCTTGGCGGGGTCCAATGAGCAGTTCTTC. This sequence encodes CASSLAGSNEQFF.